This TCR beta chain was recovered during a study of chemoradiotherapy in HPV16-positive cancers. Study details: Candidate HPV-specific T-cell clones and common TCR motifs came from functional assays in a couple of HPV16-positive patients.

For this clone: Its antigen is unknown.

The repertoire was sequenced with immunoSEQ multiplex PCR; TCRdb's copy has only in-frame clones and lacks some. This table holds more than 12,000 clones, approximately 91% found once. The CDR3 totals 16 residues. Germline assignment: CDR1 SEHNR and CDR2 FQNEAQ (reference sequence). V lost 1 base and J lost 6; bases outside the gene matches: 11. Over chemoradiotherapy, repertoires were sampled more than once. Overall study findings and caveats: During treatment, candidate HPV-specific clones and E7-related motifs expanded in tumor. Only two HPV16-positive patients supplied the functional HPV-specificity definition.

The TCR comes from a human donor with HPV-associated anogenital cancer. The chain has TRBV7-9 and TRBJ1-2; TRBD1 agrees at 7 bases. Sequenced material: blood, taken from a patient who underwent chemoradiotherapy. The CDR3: CASSLGGRQGGNGYTF. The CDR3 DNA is TGTGCCAGCAGCTTAGGGGGAAGGCAGGGGGGTAATGGCTACACCTTC.